This T cell receptor beta chain appears in the sequencing data of a study of shared clonotypes between healthy human individuals. The wider study: Each donor's CD4 naive and CD4 memory cells filled three plates apiece, CD8 naive two, and CD8 memory one. Study findings and constraints: The expectation was that sequencing depth would affect clonotype sharing among donors. The study generally estimated greater richness for naive than memory subsets.

The germline CDR1 and CDR2 sequences are SGHTA and FQGNSA. The CDR3 contains 15 residues. With 6 bases clipped from V and 5 bases from J, the junction kept 7 bases outside the gene matches. For this clone: The antigen is unknown.

Here immunoSEQ multiplex PCR was the method, and the copy in TCRdb shows in-frame clones only, minus some. The sample includes nearly 1,000,000 clones, 76% seen only once; the top ten take approximately 1.5%. CD45RA+ naive and CD45RA-negative memory subsets were separated from CD4+ cells. This receptor was taken from a man in his late teens or twenties in good health. The V call is TRBV7-2, the J call TRBJ2-7; 13 bases align to TRBD2. Input material: memory CD4+ T cells sorted from blood. Subset here: CD45RA-negative fraction. The CDR3 region has the DNA TGTGCCAGCAGACCGGGACTAGCGGGATCAGACGAGCAGTACTTC. Its protein is CASRPGLAGSDEQYF.